This is a list of T cell receptor beta chains from one sample in a study of T-cell memory formation after mild COVID-19. In TCRdb, the 5' RACE reads were re-called with MiXCR into one record per CDR3 protein. The sample yields around 55,000 distinct CDR3 sequences, more than 9% seen once. The sequenced sample consisted of PBMCs or a T cell subset sorted from them (not recorded which). These TCRs come from a young man who had mild COVID-19 (a few samples of this study predate the infection). Cell type and time point are not known. Each CDR3 is given with its conserved first and last residue. Fields, in order: clone size, J gene, D gene, V gene, CDR3 protein, CDR3 DNA. The D gene is left open where the match is weak. Clone sizes are given selectively: once, few, many, or a class where the clone is expanded.

>few|TRBJ1-1|TRBD1|TRBV6-2/TRBV6-3
CASSYGQAREAFF
TGTGCCAGCAGTTACGGACAGGCGAGGGAAGCTTTCTTT
>NA|TRBJ2-5|NA|TRBV7-7
CASSPAYQETQYF
TGTGCCAGCAGCCCCGCGTACCAAGAGACCCAGTACTTC
>NA|TRBJ2-2|NA|TRBV5-1
CASSLASTGIYTGELFF
TGCGCCAGCAGCTTGGCCTCTACAGGGATTTACACCGGGGAGCTGTTTTTT
>few|TRBJ1-1|NA|TRBV7-2
CASSFQGSMNTEAFF
TGTGCCAGCAGCTTCCAGGGCAGCATGAACACTGAAGCTTTCTTT
>NA|TRBJ1-2|TRBD1|TRBV7-6
CASSPGGGYGYTF
TGTGCCAGCAGCCCAGGGGGAGGATATGGCTACACCTTC
>once|TRBJ2-1|NA|TRBV24-1
CATSERRKDEQFF
TGTGCCACCAGTGAAAGACGAAAGGATGAGCAGTTCTTC
>NA|TRBJ1-5|NA|TRBV7-9
CASSEGGSQPQHF
TGTGCCAGCAGCGAAGGGGGTTCTCAGCCCCAGCATTTT
>NA|TRBJ2-1|NA|TRBV12-3/TRBV12-4
CASSPLGGGDEQFF
TGTGCCAGCAGTCCCCTTGGGGGCGGGGATGAGCAGTTCTTC
>many|TRBJ2-2|NA|TRBV4-2
CASSQVDRKLAGELFF
TGTGCCAGCAGCCAAGTTGACCGAAAACTTGCCGGGGAGCTGTTTTTT
>medium-sized|TRBJ2-3|TRBD2|TRBV20-1
CSAIGLAEHTDTQYF
TGCAGTGCTATCGGGCTAGCGGAACACACAGATACGCAGTATTTT
>NA|TRBJ2-5|TRBD1|TRBV7-2
CASSLRQGEMETQYF
TGTGCCAGCAGCCTGAGACAGGGGGAGATGGAGACCCAGTACTTC
>many|TRBJ2-3|TRBD2|TRBV7-2
CASSLSRTSGGYTQYF
TGTGCCAGCAGCTTATCCCGGACTAGCGGGGGCTATACGCAGTATTTT
>few|TRBJ2-5|NA|TRBV3-1
CASTRGLGETQYF
TGTGCCAGCACCCGTGGACTGGGAGAGACCCAGTACTTC
>few|TRBJ2-7|TRBD1|TRBV4-3
CASSQDPQGRNEQYF
TGCGCCAGCAGCCAAGATCCACAGGGGAGAAACGAGCAGTACTTC
>NA|TRBJ1-2|NA|TRBV7-8
CASSLARTAYGYTF
TGTGCCAGCAGCTTAGCCCGGACCGCCTATGGCTACACCTTC
>NA|TRBJ1-5|NA|TRBV28
CASSLGGGGSNQPQHF
TGTGCCAGCAGTTTAGGCGGGGGGGGGAGCAATCAGCCCCAGCATTTT
>NA|TRBJ2-5|NA|TRBV28
CAITDPQETQYF
TGTGCCATTACGGACCCCCAAGAGACCCAGTACTTC
>few|TRBJ2-1|TRBD2|TRBV11-2
CASSLVAGLNNEQFF
TGTGCCAGCAGCTTAGTAGCGGGACTCAACAATGAGCAGTTCTTC
>NA|TRBJ1-1|TRBD1|TRBV4-1
CASSQDGTRQGAEAFF
TGCGCCAGCAGCCAAGACGGAACTAGACAGGGCGCTGAAGCTTTCTTT
>NA|TRBJ1-6|TRBD1|TRBV19
CASSGGQGNSPLHF
TGTGCCAGTAGTGGGGGACAGGGGAATTCACCCCTCCACTTT
>NA|TRBJ1-5|TRBD1|TRBV7-2
CASSRSGGEQPQHF
TGTGCCAGCAGCAGATCAGGGGGGGAACAGCCCCAGCATTTT
>NA|TRBJ2-7|TRBD1|TRBV12-3/TRBV12-4
CASSLKGQPSEQYF
TGTGCCAGCAGTTTAAAGGGACAGCCCTCCGAGCAGTACTTC
>few|TRBJ2-7|NA|TRBV7-2
CASSFDRGGEQYF
TGTGCCAGCAGCTTTGATCGGGGAGGAGAGCAGTACTTC
>NA|TRBJ1-3|TRBD1|TRBV10-3
CAMRQGNSGNTIYF
TGTGCCATGAGACAGGGGAACTCTGGAAACACCATATATTTT
>many|TRBJ2-3|NA|TRBV29-1
CSVARESTDTQYF
TGCAGCGTTGCCCGAGAGAGCACAGATACGCAGTATTTT
>many|TRBJ2-2|NA|TRBV4-2
CASSQDSRIRNTGELFF
TGTGCCAGCAGCCAAGATTCCCGGATTCGGAACACCGGGGAGCTGTTTTTT
>few|TRBJ1-5|NA|TRBV5-1
CASSPEGGGQPQHF
TGCGCCAGCAGCCCTGAGGGGGGCGGCCAGCCCCAGCATTTT
>NA|TRBJ2-3|TRBD2|TRBV7-2
CASSSRTSGGDTQYF
TGTGCCAGCAGCTCACGGACTAGCGGGGGGGATACGCAGTATTTT
>few|TRBJ2-3|TRBD1|TRBV9
CASSGTGNTDTQYF
TGTGCCAGCAGCGGGACAGGGAACACAGATACGCAGTATTTT
>many|TRBJ2-3|NA|TRBV5-1
CASSLLGLEMGLTDTQYF
TGCGCCAGCAGCTTGTTGGGGCTAGAGATGGGACTCACAGATACGCAGTATTTT
>few|TRBJ1-2|NA|TRBV10-3
CAINQGNYGYTF
TGTGCCATCAACCAGGGGAACTATGGCTACACCTTC
>few|TRBJ2-5|NA|TRBV27
CASSLSRARQETQYF
TGTGCCAGCAGTTTATCGCGGGCACGGCAAGAGACCCAGTACTTC
>many|TRBJ2-1|NA|TRBV29-1
CSVARVHEQFF
TGCAGCGTTGCCAGGGTCCATGAGCAGTTCTTC
>many|TRBJ2-5|NA|TRBV6-5
CASSYVDANQETQYF
TGTGCCAGCAGTTACGTCGATGCTAACCAAGAGACCCAGTACTTC
>few|TRBJ2-6|NA|TRBV7-8
CASSRSGANVLTF
TGTGCCAGCAGCCGGTCTGGGGCCAACGTCCTGACTTTC
>NA|TRBJ1-1|NA|TRBV25-1
CASSPQSDTEAFF
TGTGCCAGCAGCCCCCAATCGGACACTGAAGCTTTCTTT
>many|TRBJ2-3|NA|TRBV7-2
CASSSETGSTDTQYF
TGTGCCAGCAGCTCGGAGACCGGGAGCACAGATACGCAGTATTTT